This T cell receptor (beta chain) was sequenced in a study of blood T cells in healthy people across ages. Notes on this clonotype: The junction does not match germline at one end; this may be a read error.

A J-beta primer mix and a sample-barcoded 5' primer were used in a second PCR of about 7 to 12 cycles. In TCRdb, the 5' RACE reads were re-called with MiXCR into one record per CDR3 protein. The sample lists roughly 1,000,000 distinct CDR3 sequences, around 27% occurring once. A further study also used this sample, focusing on T cells of mothers and their children.

Sequencing was performed on blood. The receptor's source is a girl aged 2-9 years in good health.

The chain's CDR3 is CATSGSFLDRSF. The CDR3 nucleotides are TGTGCCACCAGTGGTAGTTTCTTGGACAGGTCCTTC. The gene calls are TRBV24-1 and TRBJ2-7, with 7 nucleotides matching TRBD1. Per the germline V gene, CDR1 is KGHDR and CDR2 is SFDVKD. CDR3 size: 12 residues.